Each of the 22 T cell receptor beta chains below was sequenced from the same sample in a study of CD8 T cells in Susac syndrome. Random hexamers were used to reverse transcribe an amount of roughly 0.45 to 1 ug RNA. TCRdb redid the calling of the immunoSEQ multiplex PCR reads with MiXCR, one entry per CDR3 protein. Among roughly 190,000 distinct CDR3 sequences listed, approximately 93% were seen once. Sequencing was carried out using CD4+ T cells from PBMCs. These receptors were collected from a human donor in good health.

This clonotype is a singleton in its sample. The chain employs TRBV3-1 and TRBJ1-1; D is possibly TRBD1 (5 bases). Deletions cut 0 bases from V and 10 bases from J, with 15 bases between. The germline CDR1 and CDR2 sequences are LGHDT and YNNKEL (reference sequence). CDR3 length: 14 residues. CDR3 sequence (DNA): TGTGCCAGCAGCCAAGATTGGGGGAGTAGGGGAGCTTTCTTT. It encodes CASSQDWGSRGAFF.

V is TRBV7-2 and J is TRBJ1-2, with D uncertain. The CDR3 contains 11 residues. The germline gives CDR1 SGHTA, CDR2 FQGNSA. V was pared by 5 bases and J by 8 bases, with 9 bases between. The CDR3 loop is CASSLPPGYTF. Here the CDR3 DNA reads TGTGCCAGCAGCCTCCCCCCCGGCTACACCTTC.

This chain connects TRBV5-1 to TRBJ2-1; D is perhaps TRBD2 (5 bases). The V and J ends lost 0 bases and 0 bases respectively, with 7 bases between them. In germline, CDR1 is SGHRS, CDR2 YFSETQ. The CDR3 spans 15 residues. The CDR3 bases are TGCGCCAGCAGCTTGGACGGGGTCTCCTACAATGAGCAGTTCTTC. Translated, it gives CASSLDGVSYNEQFF.

The V and J genes are TRBV6-6 and TRBJ2-3, with a possible D match to TRBD2 (5 bases). The V end lost 2 bases, the J end lost 0 bases, and 9 bases lay between the germline ends. The CDR3 loop spans 15 amino acids. The germline gives CDR1 MNHNY, CDR2 SVGAGI (reference sequence). The CDR3 here is CASSYGGFSTDTQYF. The CDR3 DNA sequence: TGTGCCAGCAGTTACGGCGGGTTTAGCACAGATACGCAGTATTTT.

J is TRBJ2-7 and V is TRBV30; tentative D call: TRBD2 (6 bases). V dropped 3 bases and J dropped 4 bases, with 28 bases sitting between them. The CDR3 has 18 residues. Germline V gives CDR1 GTSNPN, CDR2 SVGIG (reference sequence). The CDR3 here is CAWSHRRSDSRGIYEQYF. The CDR3 nucleotides are TGTGCCTGGAGCCACAGGAGATCCGACTCGCGGGGAATATACGAGCAGTACTTC.

The chain employs TRBV5-1 and TRBJ1-2, with TRBD1 identical over 8 bases. The CDR3 consists of 13 residues. The V segment lost 0 bases and the J segment 6 bases; nucleotides outside the gene matches: 1. Germline lookup yields CDR1 SGHRS and CDR2 YFSETQ. CDR3 in DNA: TGCGCCAGCAGCTTGGGGACAGGGCATGGCTACACCTTC. This translates into CASSLGTGHGYTF.

The rearrangement uses TRBV28 and TRBJ2-5; D may be TRBD1 or TRBD2 (5 bases each). Trimming removed 2 bases from V and 1 base from J, with 8 bases in between. Looked up from germline, CDR1 is MDHEN and CDR2 is SYDVKM. The CDR3 has 14 amino acids. The CDR3 nucleotides read TGTGCCAGCAGTTTACCGGGGACCCAAGAGACCCAGTACTTC. It encodes CASSLPGTQETQYF.

This clonotype was detected only a few times. The gene calls are TRBV2 and TRBJ2-3; TRBD1 matches 8 bases. This CDR3 has 14 amino acids. CDR1 is SNHLY, CDR2 FYNNEI, per germline. V lost 4 bases and J lost 3; bases outside the gene matches: 3. This CDR3 reads CASSAQGATDTQYF. As DNA, the CDR3 is TGTGCCAGCAGTGCGCAGGGGGCAACAGATACGCAGTATTTT.

The V call is TRBV7-2, the J call TRBJ2-1, with D tentatively TRBD2 (6 bases). V was cut by 6 bases and J by 2 bases, with 14 bases left in between. The CDR3 covers 15 residues. The germline V gene has CDR1 SGHTA and CDR2 FQGNSA. CDR3 loop: CASSSGLLTYNEQFF. The CDR3 bases are TGTGCCAGCAGTTCGGGACTCCTAACCTACAATGAGCAGTTCTTC.

The V call is TRBV25-1, the J call TRBJ2-7; weak D call: TRBD2 (5 bases). The V end lost 3 bases, the J end lost 0 bases, and 15 bases lay between the germline ends. Germline loops: CDR1 MGHDK, CDR2 SYGVNS. This CDR3 is 16 amino acids long. In nucleotides, the CDR3 is TGTGCCAGCAGTGACCCCCAGCCGGGGAGCTCCTACGAGCAGTACTTC. Protein product: CASSDPQPGSSYEQYF.

This chain links TRBV5-1 with TRBJ1-2, with 7 bases aligning to TRBD1. There are 15 residues in the CDR3. V shed 0 bases and J 7 bases; nucleotides not matched to a gene: 9. Germline assignment: CDR1 SGHRS and CDR2 YFSETQ. CDR3 in DNA: TGCGCCAGCAGCTTGGCCAAAGACAGGGCTAGTGGCTACACCTTC. As protein: CASSLAKDRASGYTF.

V and J are TRBV29-1 and TRBJ1-6; D remains unclear. CDR3 length equals 13 residues. Germline lookup yields CDR1 SQVTM and CDR2 ANQGSEA. CDR3 loop: CNLGRAYNSPLHF. For the CDR3, the DNA is TGCAACCTAGGAAGGGCCTATAATTCACCCCTCCACTTT.

This chain joins TRBV29-1 and TRBJ1-2, with D tentatively TRBD1 (5 bases). Germline V CDR1 and CDR2: SQVTM, ANQGSEA. This CDR3 spans 12 amino acids. Trimming removed 4 bases from V and 8 bases from J, with 14 bases in between. DNA of the CDR3: TGCAGCGTTGCAGGGACCTTAAGGGGCTACACCTTC. It encodes CSVAGTLRGYTF.

The V call is TRBV4-2, the J call TRBJ2-5; perhaps TRBD1 as D (6 bases). This CDR3 comprises 17 residues. Germline V gene data show CDR1 as LGHNA and CDR2 as YNFKEQ. The V end was cut by 0 bases, the J end by 5 bases, with 19 bases between. This chain's CDR3 is CASSQDSSGALVETQYF. The CDR3 DNA is TGTGCCAGCAGCCAAGATTCGTCAGGGGCGTTGGTGGAGACCCAGTACTTC.

The chain carries TRBV9 and TRBJ2-1; the D call may be TRBD1 or TRBD2 (5 bases each). Trimming removed 2 bases from V and 3 bases from J, with 9 bases in between. CDR3 length equals 14 residues. Germline lookup yields CDR1 SGDLS and CDR2 YYNGEE. CDR3 region: CASSVGDGYNEQFF. For the CDR3, the DNA is TGTGCCAGCAGCGTGGGGGACGGCTACAATGAGCAGTTCTTC. Using reference TRBV9 and TRBJ2-1 for the parts outside the CDR3, the full variable domain is DSGVTQTPKHLITATGQRVTLRCSPRSGDLSVYWYQQSLDQGLQFLIQYYNGEERAKGNILERFSAQQFPDLHSELNLSSLELGDSALYFCASSVGDGYNEQFFGPGTRLTVL.

The V and J genes are TRBV3-1 and TRBJ2-3; D not certain. Looked up from germline, CDR1 is LGHDT and CDR2 is YNNKEL (reference sequence). CDR3 length equals 14 residues. The V and J ends lost 1 base and 0 bases respectively, with 5 bases between them. This CDR3 is CASSQGTSTDTQYF. In nucleotides, the CDR3 is TGTGCCAGCAGCCAAGGCACTAGCACAGATACGCAGTATTTT.

V is TRBV9 and J is TRBJ2-6, with D uncertain. Trimming removed 4 bases from V and 2 bases from J, with 13 bases in between. The CDR3 is 16 residues long. Germline V CDR1 and CDR2: SGDLS, YYNGEE. The CDR3 DNA reads TGTGCCAGCAGCTCGACACCTCTCGCTGGGGCCAACGTCCTGACTTTC. Translation gives CASSSTPLAGANVLTF.

This rearrangement joins TRBV19 to TRBJ2-2; D remains unclear. Per the germline V gene, CDR1 is LNHDA and CDR2 is SQIVND (reference sequence). The CDR3 covers 14 residues. V was shortened by 5 bases and J by 0 bases, with 7 bases between the two germline ends. CDR3 nucleotide sequence: TGTGCCAGTAGTCCCCAGCCGAACACCGGGGAGCTGTTTTTT. It specifies CASSPQPNTGELFF.

The chain combines TRBV4-3 with TRBJ1-2; no clear D gene. The CDR3 sequence is 14 residues long. With 0 bases removed from V and 7 bases from J, the gap between germline ends came to 12 bases. Germline-derived CDR1 and CDR2 are LGHNA and YSLEER. CDR3 loop: CASSQDWEGSGYTF. Here the CDR3 DNA reads TGCGCCAGCAGCCAAGATTGGGAAGGGAGTGGCTACACCTTC.

The J gene is TRBJ1-4, the V gene TRBV4-2, with 8 bases lining up with TRBD1. Germline V CDR1 and CDR2: LGHNA, YNFKEQ. This CDR3 is built from 16 residues. J lost 0 bases, V lost 1 base, and 1 base had no gene match. CDR3 DNA: TGTGCCAGCAGCCAAGCGACAGGGGCAACTAATGAAAAACTGTTTTTT. Protein sequence: CASSQATGATNEKLFF.

V is TRBV25-1 and J is TRBJ1-1; weak D call: TRBD1 (6 bases). V was trimmed by 5 bases and J by 10 bases, leaving 14 bases between them. The CDR3 spans 12 residues. Germline assignment: CDR1 MGHDK and CDR2 SYGVNS. The CDR3 DNA follows: TGTGCCAGCAGTATGAAGGGGGTCCGAGCTTTCTTT. This translates into CASSMKGVRAFF.

The chain couples TRBV6-1 to TRBJ1-5, with D tentatively TRBD1 (6 bases). In germline, CDR1 is MNHNS, CDR2 SASEGT. This CDR3 contains 11 residues. V was pared by 6 bases and J by 15 bases, with 15 bases between. Written as DNA, the CDR3 is TGTGCCAGCAGGGACAGTCCCATTGCGCATTTT. Translated: CASRDSPIAHF.